This entry features one T cell receptor beta chain sequence. There are a few counts of this clonotype. No antigen is known for it. Base quality data are lacking; no much larger clone is found one base away. Taken from the germline V gene (reference sequence), the CDR1 and CDR2 loops are DFQATT and SNEGSKA. The CDR3 measures 14 amino acids from cysteine to phenylalanine. Only the CDR3 region is kept as DNA, spanning 42 bases read in frame from base 1. Cut back by 5 bases and 5 bases, the V and J ends lie 18 bases apart. The sample belongs to a study of molecular identifiers for immune sequencing clone quantification (dated 2018 in TCRdb). Study-level background: For a replicate experiment, the RNA from either 20,000 or 100,000 naive CD8 T cells was divided into five aliquots, and four of those aliquots went on to sequencing. This methods study used CD8 T cells to benchmark TCR RNA copy counting and molecular-identifier clustering-based TCR repertoire sequencing (MIDCIRS). The paper as a whole reports these results and caveats: When barcode sub-clustering was not used, chimeric consensus sequences inflated TCR diversity, with chimeras reaching as high as 47%. Clones above 20 RNA copies held over 97% of molecules in CMV-specific effector cells but under 1% in naive cells. Modeling indicated around 3.2 TCR RNA copies recovered per cell, compared with around 11 by digital PCR, which implies a capture efficiency of 25% to 35%. Naive libraries contained spiked-in Jurkat TCR RNA (more than 9 copies' worth), which is not part of the donor repertoire. Highly expanded clone sizes could be underestimated if identical TCR molecules share a barcode. A single cell's worth of spiked-in Jurkat TCR RNA was reported detectable even among one million naive CD8 T cells.

Libraries were prepared through PCR. TCRdb names Illumina HiSeq 4000 as the instrument used. Bulk TCR libraries were prepared as previously described, using TCR primers listed in Table S5. Total RNA was purified with the Qiagen AllPrep DNA/RNA kit. Before analysis, reads from multiple sequencing runs of one library were combined. On the authors' methods: Only reads with exact TCR constant sequence were kept, trimmed to 150 nt, and grouped by their 12-nt molecular barcodes. Within each barcode group, reads were sub-clustered at a 15% Levenshtein threshold, and quality-weighted consensus sequences were built per RNA molecule. Non-functional sequences were discarded, and so were lower-count sequences lying one edit away from another sequence. Based on fitting two negative binomial distributions, any barcode sub-cluster with under 20% of the maximum read count was discarded. The public reads were run again by TCRdb, first through fastp at Q25 and then through MiXCR, and only productive beta chains were kept. For every CDR3 protein sequence, its rows merge into one entry that carries the most common genes and DNA. What appears here as the V and J calls and clone size reflects TCRdb's work, not the paper's. Recorded for this sample are more than 70,000 distinct CDR3 sequences; around 20% of them occurred a single time. The ten largest account for approximately 1.1% of the sample.

Naive CD8 T cell libraries were made from around 20,000 to 1,000,000 sorted cells using 10%, 30% or 50% of purified RNA. Naive CD8 T cells, defined as CD8+CD4-CCR7+CD45RA+, were FACS-sorted into RLT Plus buffer on a BD FACSAria II. To test detection sensitivity, Jurkat RNA equal to 10 or so TCR copies was added to samples of roughly 19,000-1,100,000 naive CD8 T cells. CD8 T cells were enriched with RosetteSep CD8+ T Cell Enrichment Cocktail and Ficoll-Paque, followed by ACK red cell lysis. Sample: naive CD8+ T cells from blood, with Jurkat cell RNA spiked in. The sample's cell subset or site label, decoded: FACS-sorted CD8+CD4-CCR7+CD45RA+ naive T cells. This sequence originates from a human donor in good health. Some libraries in this study had Jurkat cell RNA spiked in. The chain uses TRBV20-1 and TRBJ2-5; a tentative D call is TRBD1 (6 bases match). The DNA sequence follows: TGCAGTGCTTCTTCAGACAGGCTGAGGGAGACCCAGTACTTC. This gives the protein CSASSDRLRETQYF.